This TCR beta chain stems from a study of beta chain features in type 1 diabetes. The authors reverse transcribed all of the isolated RNA, so sequencing captured expressed TCRB transcripts. Only in-frame clones appear in the TCRdb table, and some are missing; sequencing was by immunoSEQ multiplex PCR. This sample has around 40,000 clones, with about 65% found just once. Sorted cells reached over 95% purity in every population. V lost 6 bases, J lost 6 bases, and 5 bases stayed unmatched. CDR1 and CDR2 (germline): SNHLY, FYNNEI. CDR3 length: 14 residues. What was sequenced was Tregs from blood. The chain joins TRBV2 to TRBJ2-1; 10 bases line up with TRBD2. This clonotype was sampled from a woman in her 30s in good health. The CDR3 loop is CASRGLASSNEQFF. The CDR3 DNA follows: TGTGCCAGCAGGGGACTAGCGTCATCCAATGAGCAGTTCTTC.